The 27 T cell receptor beta chains given below trace back to one sample, sequenced in a study of T cell repertoires in cytomegalovirus infection. A single record per CDR3 protein comes from TCRdb applying MiXCR to the reads. Of about 150,000 distinct CDR3 sequences in the sample, roughly 17% were seen once. What was sequenced was CD8+ T cells from PBMCs. These receptors were taken from a human donor in good health (CMV status not recorded). Some clones in this sample may be carry-over from other donors' samples.

At least ten counts were recorded for this clonotype. The chain joins TRBV7-8 to TRBJ2-7; 8 bases match TRBD2. CDR1 and CDR2 (germline): SGHVS, FQNEAQ. CDR3 size: 13 residues. After removal of 5 bases from V and 7 bases from J, the junction contained 7 bases not matched to a gene. CDR3 in DNA: TGTGCCAGCAGCAGGAAAGCGGGAGAAGAGCAGTACTTC. Protein sequence: CASSRKAGEEQYF.

In its sample, this clonotype was seen many times. The rearrangement joins TRBV7-3 to TRBJ2-3, with 7 bases lining up with TRBD2. The trim removed 1 base at V and 6 bases at J, leaving 4 bases unmatched. This CDR3 region has 14 residues. CDR1 is SGHTA, CDR2 FQGTGA, per germline. The CDR3 reads CASSLRGGWDTQYF. The CDR3 DNA is TGTGCCAGCAGCTTAAGGGGGGGTTGGGATACGCAGTATTTT.

The chain recombines TRBV6-2 or TRBV6-3 with TRBJ1-5; D gene uncertain. This CDR3 region has 12 residues. The germline V and J ends were trimmed by 10 bases and 4 bases, with 11 bases remaining between them. Germline assignment: CDR1 MNHEY and CDR2 SVGEGT. CDR3 coding DNA: TGTGCCACCACAGTGGGAAATCAGCCCCAGCATTTT. Amino acid sequence: CATTVGNQPQHF.

This clonotype appeared a few times. CDR3 amino acids: CASSYRGAGAEAFF. DNA of the CDR3: TGTGCCAGCAGTTACAGGGGGGCAGGCGCTGAAGCTTTCTTT. This chain connects TRBV28 to TRBJ1-1, with 8 bases matching TRBD1. The CDR3 spans 14 residues. Germline assignment: CDR1 MDHEN and CDR2 SYDVKM. Losses at the gene ends were 4 bases for V and 6 bases for J; bases not matched to a gene: 7.

The table lists this clonotype with a few counts. This chain uses TRBV19 with TRBJ2-1; 10 nucleotides agree with TRBD2. CDR1 LNHDA and CDR2 SQIVND come from the germline V gene (reference sequence). Trimming removed 2 bases from V and 6 bases from J; junction bases left unmatched: 1. CDR3 size: 14 residues. The CDR3 coding sequence is TGTGCCAGTAGTATAACTAGCGGGATCAATGAGCAGTTCTTC. Encoded protein: CASSITSGINEQFF.

This clonotype turned up a few times. V and J are TRBV6-1 and TRBJ1-6; D is unclear. Germline assignment: CDR1 MNHNS and CDR2 SASEGT. V dropped 2 bases and J dropped 6 bases, with 5 bases sitting between them. The CDR3 is 13 residues long. For the CDR3, the DNA is TGTGCCAGCAGTGAATGGATTAATTCACCCCTCCACTTT. Translating it yields CASSEWINSPLHF.

The rearrangement joins TRBV6-2 or TRBV6-3 to TRBJ2-7; possibly TRBD2 for D (5 bases). The CDR3 length is 13 residues. The germline CDR1 and CDR2 sequences are MNHEY and SVGEGT. V gave up 2 bases and J gave up 5 bases, with 10 bases separating them. CDR3 region: CASSYVPRDEQYF. CDR3 nucleotides: TGTGCCAGCAGTTACGTTCCGAGGGACGAGCAGTACTTC.

The V call is TRBV14, the J call TRBJ2-1; 13 bases fit TRBD2. Germline lookup yields CDR1 SGHDN and CDR2 FVKESK. Trimming removed 6 bases from V and 4 bases from J; junction bases left unmatched: 3. CDR3 length: 15 amino acids. The CDR3 loop reads CASRGLAGLYNEQFF. CDR3 nucleotide sequence: TGTGCCAGCAGGGGACTAGCGGGACTTTACAATGAGCAGTTCTTC.

This clonotype has more than one count but fewer than ten. The chain joins TRBV11-2 to TRBJ2-7, with D tentatively TRBD2 (5 bases). Trimming removed 6 bases from V and 6 bases from J, with 18 bases in between. Per the germline V gene, CDR1 is SGHAT and CDR2 is FQNNGV. The CDR3 is 14 amino acids. CDR3 protein: CASSGMRAPGEQYF. CDR3 in DNA: TGTGCCAGCAGTGGCATGCGGGCCCCGGGCGAGCAGTACTTC.

The J gene is TRBJ2-1, the V gene TRBV7-8; D is possibly TRBD2 (6 bases). The CDR3 is made up of 17 amino acids. V shed 5 bases and J shed 4 bases, with 21 bases lying between them. CDR1 and CDR2 (germline): SGHVS, FQNEAQ. The CDR3 DNA is TGTGCCAGCAGCGTAGGGGACTCCCCGAGATTATACAATGAGCAGTTCTTC. This sequence encodes CASSVGDSPRLYNEQFF.

Ten or more counts support this clonotype. This rearrangement joins TRBV7-2 to TRBJ1-4; D is possibly TRBD1 (6 bases). Germline V CDR1 and CDR2: SGHTA, FQGNSA. This CDR3 is built from 16 residues. V lost 1 base, J lost 7 bases, and 16 bases lay in between. CDR3 protein: CASSLEGGRFPEKLFF. For the CDR3, the DNA is TGTGCCAGCAGCTTAGAGGGGGGCAGGTTTCCTGAAAAACTGTTTTTT. The full variable domain, with the rest looked up from reference TRBV7-2 and TRBJ1-4, is GAGVSQSPSNKVTEKGKDVELRCDPISGHTALYWYRQSLGQGLEFLIYFQGNSAPDKSGLPSDRFSAERTGGSVSTLTIQRTQQEDSAVYLCASSLEGGRFPEKLFFGSGTQLSVL.

This clonotype has a handful of counts. The V call is TRBV25-1, the J call TRBJ2-5, with 7 bases matching TRBD1. V dropped 0 bases and J dropped 2; count of bases not matched to a gene: 3. CDR1 is MGHDK, CDR2 SYGVNS, per germline. This CDR3 has 15 amino acids. In nucleotides, the CDR3 is TGTGCCAGCAGTGAATACCCGGACAGGCAAGAGACCCAGTACTTC. This translates into CASSEYPDRQETQYF.

This clonotype has a handful of counts. DNA of the CDR3: TGTGCCAGCAGCTTACGGGCGGGGAACAAAAATGAGCAGTTCTTC. Amino acid sequence: CASSLRAGNKNEQFF. The chain carries TRBV7-3 and TRBJ2-1; perhaps TRBD2 as D (6 bases). The CDR3 has 15 residues. Germline V gene data show CDR1 as SGHTA and CDR2 as FQGTGA. Trimming took off 2 bases at V and 7 bases at J, with 15 bases between the two ends.

This clonotype was observed a handful of times. The chain links TRBV27 to TRBJ1-6, with a weak D call TRBD1 (5 bases). V lost 5 bases to trimming and J lost 15 bases, with 23 bases between them. This CDR3 has 15 amino acids. Germline values: CDR1 MNHEY, CDR2 SMNVEV (reference sequence). CDR3 residues: CASSPNPDSRRDLHF. In DNA, the CDR3 is TGTGCCAGCAGTCCAAACCCCGACAGCCGGCGGGACCTCCACTTT.

The rearrangement joins TRBV7-2 to TRBJ1-6, with a tentative D call TRBD1 (5 bases). This CDR3 spans 15 amino acids. Trimming took 4 bases from V and 6 from J, leaving 13 bases between them. The germline V gene encodes CDR1 SGHTA and CDR2 FQGNSA. This chain's CDR3 is CASSYRDGINSPLHF. The CDR3 region has the DNA TGTGCCAGCAGCTACCGGGACGGTATTAATTCACCCCTCCACTTT.

This chain links TRBV19 with TRBJ1-6, with a tentative D call TRBD1 (6 bases). Trimming pared 3 bases from V and 0 bases from J, leaving 18 bases between. The length of the CDR3 is 19 residues. The germline V gene encodes CDR1 LNHDA and CDR2 SQIVND (reference sequence). The CDR3 region is CASSMTQGSRSSYNSPLHF. Written as DNA, the CDR3 is TGTGCCAGTAGTATGACACAGGGTTCGAGAAGCTCCTATAATTCACCCCTCCACTTT.

V and J are TRBV4-3 and TRBJ1-1; 7 nucleotides agree with TRBD1. The germline V gene encodes CDR1 LGHNA and CDR2 YSLEER. V was clipped by 5 bases and J by 3 bases; unmatched bases: 6. The CDR3 is 14 residues long. In DNA form, the CDR3 reads TGCGCCAGCAGCGGCCGGGACAGAGACACTGAAGCTTTCTTT. It specifies CASSGRDRDTEAFF.

The chain combines TRBV12-3 or TRBV12-4 with TRBJ1-2; D unresolved. Trimming left V 0 bases short and J 7 bases short, with 3 bases between. The CDR3 is 11 residues long. The CDR3: CASSLAGGYTF. For the CDR3, the DNA is TGTGCCAGCAGTTTAGCTGGTGGCTACACCTTC.

This sequence joins TRBV20-1 and TRBJ2-1; TRBD1 matches at 9 bases. This CDR3 region has 15 residues. Trimming removed 3 bases from V and 0 bases from J; junction bases left unmatched: 3. Germline V gives CDR1 DFQATT, CDR2 SNEGSKA (reference sequence). CDR3 protein: CSARGQGSSYNEQFF. CDR3 DNA: TGCAGTGCTAGGGGACAGGGTTCCTCCTACAATGAGCAGTTCTTC.

This clonotype was seen a few times. The V call is TRBV10-3, the J call TRBJ1-1; D remains ambiguous. The CDR3 has 11 residues. From germline, CDR1 is ENHRY and CDR2 SYGVKD. With 4 bases removed from V and 7 bases from J, the gap between germline ends came to 7 bases. The CDR3 is CAISGPNEAFF. The CDR3, as DNA: TGTGCCATCAGTGGCCCCAATGAAGCTTTCTTT.

The chain employs TRBV6-5 and TRBJ1-2; 8 nucleotides align to TRBD1. The V and J ends lost 6 bases and 8 bases, in that order; junction bases with no gene match: 11. This CDR3 region has 14 residues. Germline CDR1 and CDR2: MNHEY and SVGAGI. This CDR3 is CASSLTGGPQGYTF. In DNA form, the CDR3 reads TGTGCCAGCAGCCTAACAGGGGGTCCCCAGGGCTACACCTTC.

The V gene is TRBV20-1, the J gene TRBJ2-5; TRBD1 matches 8 bases. CDR3 length: 14 residues. Germline CDR1 is DFQATT and CDR2 is SNEGSKA (reference sequence). Trimming at V came to 1 base and at J to 2 bases, leaving 3 bases not matched to a gene. CDR3 nucleotide sequence: TGCAGTGCTAGAGGGACAGGGATTCAAGAGACCCAGTACTTC. Its translation: CSARGTGIQETQYF.

This chain joins TRBV27 and TRBJ2-2; D may be TRBD2 (5 bases). Germline CDR1 and CDR2: MNHEY and SMNVEV (reference sequence). Trimming took 2 bases from V and 6 from J, leaving 10 bases between them. The CDR3 spans 14 residues. The CDR3 DNA is TGTGCCAGCAGTTTAGGCGGGTGGGCCGGGGAGCTGTTTTTT. Its protein is CASSLGGWAGELFF.

The chain is built from TRBV5-1 and TRBJ2-3; D is unclear. Germline V gene sequence: CDR1 SGHRS, CDR2 YFSETQ. The CDR3 consists of 14 residues. V shed 4 bases and J shed 0 bases, with 9 bases lying between them. DNA for the CDR3: TGCGCCAGCAGCCGCCGGGCTAGCACAGATACGCAGTATTTT. The encoded protein is CASSRRASTDTQYF. Full variable domain (remainder filled in from reference TRBV5-1 and TRBJ2-3): KAGVTQTPRYLIKTRGQQVTLSCSPISGHRSVSWYQQTPGQGLQFLFEYFSETQRNKGNFPGRFSGRQFSNSRSEMNVSTLELGDSALYLCASSRRASTDTQYFGPGTRLTVL.

This chain links TRBV28 with TRBJ1-2; D call uncertain. CDR3 length: 14 residues. V lost 4 bases to trimming and J lost 4 bases, with 13 bases between them. CDR1 and CDR2 (germline): MDHEN, SYDVKM. For the CDR3, the DNA is TGTGCCAGCAGTTCCCCCAGGAGCTTCTATGGCTACACCTTC. Translated, it gives CASSSPRSFYGYTF.

The chain carries TRBV7-9 and TRBJ1-1; D is ambiguous. The CDR3 spans 14 residues. In germline, CDR1 is SEHNR, CDR2 FQNEAQ (reference sequence). Trimming left V 6 bases short and J 1 base short, with 12 bases between. The CDR3 sequence: CASRSSSGNTEAFF. CDR3 nucleotides: TGTGCCAGCAGATCCTCCAGTGGGAACACTGAAGCTTTCTTT.

Only a few counts were recorded for this clonotype. The rearrangement joins TRBV4-1 to TRBJ1-1; D is unclear. The CDR3 sequence is 13 residues long. The ends were cut back, 2 bases at V and 5 bases at J, with 9 bases in the middle. Germline CDR1 and CDR2: MGHRA and YSYEKL. For the CDR3, the DNA is TGCGCCAGCAGCCAAACCGAGAGTACTGAAGCTTTCTTT. It codes for CASSQTESTEAFF.